This T cell receptor (beta chain) derives from a study of identifying expanded T cells in peripheral blood. Study-wide findings and caveats: Differentially abundant clones: roughly 1.3 between replicates, approximately 16 at about two weeks, less than 20 at four.

The CDR3 has 16 amino acids. V was cut by 3 bases and J by 4 bases, with 16 bases left in between. This clone was counted a single time. What it binds is unknown. Sequencing used immunoSEQ multiplex PCR; TCRdb keeps in-frame clones, though not all of them. The table records 70,000 to 95,000 clones, 70% to 90% of them present only once. The sequenced sample was blood. This TCR was sampled from a person aged 18 to 75 in good health. The chain joins TRBV23-1 to TRBJ2-1, with D hard to call. TRBV23-1 is reported as an ORF; its role is uncertain. The CDR3 bases are TGCGCCAGCAGTCAGGGCGAGGCCAGACCGTACAATGAGCAGTTCTTC. Translating gives CASSQGEARPYNEQFF.